This TCR beta chain derives from a study of blood T cell repertoires in COVID-19 (TCRdb year 2020). Looking at the study overall: Samples covering the acute and convalescent phases of COVID-19 were provided by collaborators in the United States, Italy and Spain. HLA class I and class II types, where available, came from metadata supplied by the sample provider rather than from assay-based typing. Subjects who had been exposed to COVID-19, were actively infected with it, or had recovered from it provided the deeply sampled blood TCRbeta repertoires that made up the dataset. Samples came from the ongoing ImmuneRACE study (first 160 participants) plus 1,254 subjects from 6 global collaborators. The material from the prospective study consisted of cDNA or gDNA derived from T cells, B-cell-depleted T cells, or PBMCs. The repertoires were released in a freely available public database intended as a resource for research on the immune response to SARS-CoV-2. Nearly every sample came with metadata listing a de-identified subject ID, COVID-19 status, age in years and sex. Overall results and qualifications from the work: How much clinical and demographic metadata was included differed by source and by participant, and the metadata was provided uncurated.

Concerning this clone itself: This clone's antigen is unknown. No much larger clonotype is one base removed from it; base qualities were not supplied.

The immunoSEQ Assay, a bias-controlled multiplex PCR, was used to amplify TCRbeta CDR3 regions from genomic DNA. In the original analysis: Within the assay, amplification of reference gene primers was used to estimate how many nucleated cells each sample contained. To quantify the absolute abundance of each unique TCRbeta CDR3 rearrangement, sequence reads were collapsed and filtered. For each sample, productive Simpson clonality was calculated as the square root of Simpson's diversity index over productive rearrangements. TCRdb retrieved this table from immuneACCESS and kept in-frame rearrangements only. Not all clones are present; in checked studies, unresolved V genes account for under half, and no reason is known for the remainder. The V and J calls and clone size were taken over from that table, and D and trimming were inferred from the DNA. This sample holds roughly 130,000 clones; 84% were observed only once. The ten largest clones take up under 4% of the sample.

Enrolling through a virtual design, the prospective study's participants ranged in age from roughly 18 to 89 years and lived across 24 United States geographic areas. Cohort assignment in the prospective study relied on participant-reported clinical history from a screening survey and a study questionnaire. ImmuneRACE Cohort 3 recovered participants were defined by two consecutive negative NP/OP PCR tests, healthcare professional clearance, or symptom resolution. Each participant in the prospective study had whole blood, serum and a nasopharyngeal or oropharyngeal swab collected by mobile phlebotomists. Over an approximately 2-month period, participants in the prospective study had the option of providing additional blood draws and questionnaires. Blood samples from the prospective study were shipped frozen or at room temperature prior to DNA extraction. The CDR3, cysteine through phenylalanine, is 15 amino acids long. Of the read, only the CDR3 DNA is kept; its 45 bases are in frame from base 1. CDR1 SGHRS and CDR2 YFSETQ are derived from the germline V gene. V and J are trimmed by 5 bases and 4 bases, and the gene matches miss 11 bases of the junction.

The chain uses TRBV5-1 and TRBJ2-7, and 8 junctional nucleotides match TRBD2. The sample consisted of PBMCs or T cells enriched from blood (not recorded which). The source of this sequence is a woman aged 30 to 39 who had recovered from COVID-19. At the DNA level, the sequence is TGCGCCAGCAGTTCACAAAGCGGGAGTGGATACGAGCAGTACTTC. Its protein reads: CASSSQSGSGYEQYF.